These 14 T cell receptor beta chains were all obtained from the same sample, sequenced in a study of T cell responses to AZD1222 COVID-19 vaccine. The protocol was immunoSEQ multiplex PCR, while the TCRdb copy is restricted to in-frame clones and leaves out a portion. The data contain 66,000 or so clones, 79% of them singletons. The starting material was peripheral blood, obtained on day 0 of MenACWY control vaccination. The receptors come from an adult in good health.

This rearrangement joins TRBV28 to TRBJ2-1, with 7 bases identical to TRBD2. Looked up from germline, CDR1 is MDHEN and CDR2 is SYDVKM. The CDR3 sequence is 15 residues long. J was trimmed by 0 bases and V by 6 bases; bases with no gene match: 5. The DNA for the CDR3 is TGTGCCAGCAGACCCGAGCGGGACTCCTACAATGAGCAGTTCTTC. Protein: CASRPERDSYNEQFF.

The gene calls are TRBV5-1 and TRBJ2-7; 10 bases map to TRBD2. The ends lost 3 bases at V and 0 bases at J; junction bases unmatched: 15. Germline V CDR1 and CDR2: SGHRS, YFSETQ. The CDR3 has 19 amino acids. This CDR3 reads CASSSRLPGTSDSSYEQYF. CDR3 in DNA: TGCGCCAGCAGCTCCAGGTTGCCTGGGACTAGCGACAGCTCCTACGAGCAGTACTTC. The whole variable domain, remainder taken from reference TRBV5-1 and TRBJ2-7, is KAGVTQTPRYLIKTRGQQVTLSCSPISGHRSVSWYQQTPGQGLQFLFEYFSETQRNKGNFPGRFSGRQFSNSRSEMNVSTLELGDSALYLCASSSRLPGTSDSSYEQYFGPGTRLTVT.

The chain joins TRBV27 to TRBJ2-7; either TRBD1 or TRBD2 may supply D (5 bases each). Germline values: CDR1 MNHEY, CDR2 SMNVEV (reference sequence). V lost 4 bases and J lost 1, with 23 bases in between. The CDR3 loop spans 18 amino acids. Here the CDR3 DNA reads TGTGCCAGCAGTTACTCCGGGACGGCCTTAGGCCTATCCTACGAGCAGTACTTC. Amino acids: CASSYSGTALGLSYEQYF.

This chain joins TRBV11-1 and TRBJ2-1, with D tentatively TRBD2 (6 bases). Between the trimmed V and J ends, which lost 7 bases and 0 bases, there was a span of 13 bases. The CDR3 is 15 residues long. CDR1 is SGHAT and CDR2 is FQDESV in the germline V gene (reference sequence). The CDR3 is CASTSSRDSYNEQFF. CDR3 DNA sequence: TGTGCCAGCACCTCGTCGCGGGACTCCTACAATGAGCAGTTCTTC.

The rearrangement joins TRBV19 to TRBJ2-7, with 10 positions matching TRBD2. Trimming took 3 bases from V and 5 from J; bases not matched to a gene: 10. CDR1 and CDR2 from the germline V gene are LNHDA and SQIVND (reference sequence). This CDR3 is 16 amino acids long. CDR3 in amino acids: CASSMRPAGGLDEQYF. In nucleotides, the CDR3 is TGTGCCAGTAGTATGAGGCCAGCGGGAGGGCTCGACGAGCAGTACTTC.

The chain links TRBV28 to TRBJ1-5; the match to TRBD1 covers 9 bases. This CDR3 has 13 amino acids. V lost 7 bases and J lost 6; bases outside the gene matches: 4. Germline V gene sequence: CDR1 MDHEN, CDR2 SYDVKM. CDR3 in amino acids: CASTTGGVQPQHF. The CDR3 DNA is TGTGCCAGCACCACAGGGGGCGTTCAGCCCCAGCATTTT.

J is TRBJ2-1 and V is TRBV5-6, with D perhaps TRBD2 (6 bases). V was trimmed by 0 bases and J by 0 bases, leaving 10 bases between them. Germline V CDR1 and CDR2: SGHDT, YYEEEE. The CDR3 length is 16 residues. The CDR3 DNA sequence: TGTGCCAGCAGCTTGGCCGGGACTGCCTCCTACAATGAGCAGTTCTTC. This translates into CASSLAGTASYNEQFF.

This chain uses TRBV11-2 with TRBJ2-7; D unclear. CDR1 is SGHAT, CDR2 FQNNGV, per germline. The CDR3 contains 14 residues. The V and J ends lost 5 bases and 7 bases respectively, with 18 bases between them. The CDR3 region is CASSPTPNLGEQYF. The CDR3 DNA sequence: TGTGCCAGCAGCCCGACCCCGAACTTAGGGGAGCAGTACTTC.

The chain has TRBV9 and TRBJ1-1; D remains unclear. The CDR3 is 14 residues long. V lost 4 bases, J lost 1 base, and 11 bases lay in between. Germline V gene sequence: CDR1 SGDLS, CDR2 YYNGEE. CDR3 nucleotide sequence: TGTGCCAGCAGCCCCCAGTCACAGAACACTGAAGCTTTCTTT. This gives the protein CASSPQSQNTEAFF. The full variable domain, with the rest looked up from reference TRBV9 and TRBJ1-1, is DSGVTQTPKHLITATGQRVTLRCSPRSGDLSVYWYQQSLDQGLQFLIQYYNGEERAKGNILERFSAQQFPDLHSELNLSSLELGDSALYFCASSPQSQNTEAFFGQGTRLTVV.

The CDR3 DNA reads TGTGCCAGCAGCTTACTCGGGACAGGGGAAACAGATACGCAGTATTTT. Protein: CASSLLGTGETDTQYF. J is TRBJ2-3 and V is TRBV11-1; 10 bases are a match to TRBD1. The V gene end was trimmed by 2 bases and the J gene end by 3 bases; junction bases not matched to a gene: 5. Per germline, CDR1 SGHAT and CDR2 FQDESV (reference sequence). The CDR3 runs 16 residues.

In DNA form, the CDR3 reads TGTGCCAGCAGTTGGGCAAGGGGGCAGTTCTTC. Amino acid sequence: CASSWARGQFF. The J gene is TRBJ2-1, the V gene TRBV28, with TRBD1 as a possible D gene (5 bases). The germline V gene has CDR1 MDHEN and CDR2 SYDVKM. Trimming pared 4 bases from V and 12 bases from J, leaving 10 bases between. This CDR3 has 11 residues.

The V call is TRBV19, the J call TRBJ1-6; no firm D call. V lost 5 bases to trimming and J lost 10 bases, with 12 bases between them. The CDR3 runs 13 residues. Germline CDR1 LNHDA, CDR2 SQIVND (reference sequence). As DNA, the CDR3 is TGTGCCAGTAGTGGAGAAATGGGGTCACCCCTCCACTTT. Residues: CASSGEMGSPLHF.

The V gene is TRBV6-2 or TRBV6-3, the J gene TRBJ2-1; D is ambiguous. The V end lost 2 bases, the J end lost 0 bases, and 20 bases lay between the germline ends. CDR3 length: 19 amino acids. Germline V gives CDR1 MNHEY, CDR2 SVGEGT. CDR3 amino acids: CASSYPIEIGGFSYNEQFF. CDR3 nucleotides: TGTGCCAGCAGTTACCCTATTGAAATCGGTGGGTTCTCCTACAATGAGCAGTTCTTC.

The sample holds one count of this clone. The V gene is TRBV5-6, the J gene TRBJ1-2, with D unclear. The CDR3 has 13 residues. CDR1 is SGHDT, CDR2 YYEEEE, per germline. V was clipped by 4 bases and J by 6 bases, with 13 bases between them. CDR3 bases: TGTGCCAGCAGCCGTAAATGGCCCAATGGCTACACCTTC. This gives the protein CASSRKWPNGYTF.